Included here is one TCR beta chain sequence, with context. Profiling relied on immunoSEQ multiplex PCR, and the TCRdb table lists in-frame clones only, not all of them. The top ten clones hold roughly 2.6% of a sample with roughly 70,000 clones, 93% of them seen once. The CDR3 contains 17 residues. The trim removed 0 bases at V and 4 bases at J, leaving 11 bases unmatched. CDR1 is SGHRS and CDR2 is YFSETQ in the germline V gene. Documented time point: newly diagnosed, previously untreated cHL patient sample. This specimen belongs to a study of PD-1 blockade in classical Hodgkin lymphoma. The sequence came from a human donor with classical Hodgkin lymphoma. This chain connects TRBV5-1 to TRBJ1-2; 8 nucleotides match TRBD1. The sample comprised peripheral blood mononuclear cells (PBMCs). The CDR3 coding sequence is TGCGCCAGCAGCTTGGCGGCAGGGGGCCCTTCCCCCTATGGCTACACCTTC. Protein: CASSLAAGGPSPYGYTF.